A single T cell receptor (beta chain) is shown here with its context. The antigen is unknown. The germline gives CDR1 LNHDA, CDR2 SQIVND (reference sequence). V lost 6 bases to trimming and J lost 12 bases, with 11 bases between them. The CDR3 covers 10 residues. These data originate in a study of T cell responses to AZD1222 COVID-19 vaccine. Study results and limitations: The peak T cell response came first, and repertoires were sampled only after it.

The data were produced by immunoSEQ multiplex PCR, yet TCRdb's version contains in-frame clones alone and is incomplete. The table records approximately 160,000 clones, roughly 90% of them present only once. The TCR comes from an adult in good health. The starting material was peripheral blood, obtained on day 0 of AZD1222 vaccination. This chain joins TRBV19 and TRBJ1-1; D possibly corresponds to TRBD1 (6 bases). CDR3 DNA sequence: TGTGCCAGTAGCCAACAGGGAACTTTCTTT. Its protein is CASSQQGTFF.